This entry is about one TCR beta chain. What it binds is unknown. Ranging in age from about 6 to 95, the donors were healthy Caucasian individuals from Russia. Each donor gave roughly 9.1 milliliters of peripheral blood. The CDR3 covers 17 residues. Unmatched junction bases numbered 9, after V lost 1 base and J lost 1 base. CDR1 and CDR2 (germline): DFQATT, SNEGSKA (reference sequence). The use of a sample-barcoded 5' primer and a J-beta primer mix characterized a second PCR of roughly 6 to 11 cycles. TCRdb re-analysed the 5' RACE reads in MiXCR, keeping a single row per CDR3 protein. The sample holds around 2 million distinct CDR3 sequences; roughly 43% are singletons and the top ten take roughly 24%. The sample originates from a study of blood T cells in healthy people across ages. General study points: Getting older went along with TCR beta diversity per million T cells dropping roughly linearly.

Sequencing used blood. The V call is TRBV20-1, the J call TRBJ2-1, with 8 bases lining up with TRBD2. The origin of this receptor is a human donor in good health. The CDR3 protein is CSARVANGGGSYNEQFF. Written as DNA, the CDR3 is TGCAGTGCTAGAGTTGCCAACGGGGGGGGGTCCTACAATGAGCAGTTCTTC.